A single sample gave rise to the 2 T cell receptor beta chains below, sequenced in a study of blood T cell repertoires in COVID-19. Data came from immunoSEQ multiplex PCR; TCRdb stores just in-frame clones and leaves some out. The sample lists 430,000 or so clones, roughly 88% seen once, with 1.4% to 1.5% in the top ten. The sequencing sample was made of PBMCs or T cells enriched from blood (not recorded which). The receptors originated from a woman aged 18-30 years who had been exposed to COVID-19.

CDR3 nucleotide sequence: TGTGCCAGCAGTTTAACTAGCGGCAATGAGCAGTTCTTC. This translates into CASSLTSGNEQFF. The chain employs TRBV28 and TRBJ2-1; 8 nucleotides line up with TRBD2. Trimming at V came to 2 bases and at J to 6 bases, leaving 0 bases not matched to a gene. CDR1 MDHEN and CDR2 SYDVKM come from the germline V gene. This CDR3 spans 13 amino acids.

The V call is TRBV12-2, the J call TRBJ1-4; the table assigns TRBD1, which was not confirmed against the DNA. TRBV12-2 is reported as a pseudogene. The length of the CDR3 is 18 residues. CDR3 bases: TGTGCAAGTCGCTTAAGTTCAGGGCCCGATCGAACTAATGAAAAACTGTTTTTT. This sequence encodes CASRLSSGPDRTNEKLFF.